This TCR beta chain was sequenced during a study of early T cells in non-severe SARS-CoV-2 infection (dated by TCRdb to about 2021). About the study as a whole: Bulk RNA from unsorted whole blood was used for TCR sequencing, so alpha and beta chains could not be paired.

The paper's findings and limits, for the study overall: VDJdb matching was skewed toward anti-spike CD8 responses and likely underestimated virus-specific expansions, missing private and CD4 specificities.

Trimming accounts for 1 base at V and 1 base at J, while the number of junction bases matched to no gene is 6. The germline V gene (reference sequence) specifies DFQATT as CDR1 and SNEGSKA as CDR2. The CDR3 runs 16 amino acids, cysteine and phenylalanine included. Solely the CDR3 DNA is kept, with 48 bases framed from the first base. As to this clonotype: What this receptor recognizes is not known. No base-level quality is on record; no much larger clone is a single base apart.

Library preparation used 5' RACE. Sequencing was carried out with a NextSeq 500. To correct for sequencing error and PCR bias, the TCR library protocol tagged individual cDNA molecules with unique molecular identifiers. Both TCR alpha and beta chains were sequenced, and tight co-correlation was observed between alpha and beta sequence abundances in each sample. As for the original processing: V gene, J gene and CDR3 annotation of TCR sequences was performed with Decombinator V4. Expanded TCRs were defined as changing significantly between any two time points under a Poisson model with p below 0.0001. TCR abundances were normalised to the total number of TCRs sequenced per sample and were expressed as counts per million. MAIT TCRs were defined by TRAV1-2 paired with TRAJ12, TRAJ20 or TRAJ33, and iNKT TCRs by TRAV10 paired with TRAJ18. VDJdb, accessed 1 November 2021, was searched for CMV, EBV and SARS-CoV-2 annotated TCRs, with TCRs annotated for multiple antigens excluded. TCRdb reanalyzed the raw reads on its own, using fastp at Q25 for trimming and MiXCR for clone calling, and kept in-frame beta chains. Entries that share a CDR3 protein sequence are merged under the most common genes and DNA. It is TCRdb's table, rather than the study itself, that gives the V and J calls and clone size. This sample holds about 39,000 distinct CDR3 sequences; about 5.5% were observed only once. About 4.7% of the sample is in the top ten clones.

A case-control design nested within a healthcare worker cohort in London, UK, was used, with weekly nasopharyngeal swab PCR tests and blood sampling performed. Healthcare workers were enrolled in the week of the UK lockdown, from 23 to 31 March 2020, and were followed every week for up to roughly 16 weeks. The sequence was obtained from an adult who was a healthcare worker with PCR-confirmed SARS-CoV-2 infection or an uninfected control (not recorded which). The sequences come from whole blood, collected at baseline. Here the chain combines TRBV20-1 and TRBJ2-3, with TRBD1 matching 9 junction bases. The DNA reads TGCAGTGCTAGAGCACAGGGGGCTGGAGGCACAGATACGCAGTATTTT. This yields the protein CSARAQGAGGTDTQYF.